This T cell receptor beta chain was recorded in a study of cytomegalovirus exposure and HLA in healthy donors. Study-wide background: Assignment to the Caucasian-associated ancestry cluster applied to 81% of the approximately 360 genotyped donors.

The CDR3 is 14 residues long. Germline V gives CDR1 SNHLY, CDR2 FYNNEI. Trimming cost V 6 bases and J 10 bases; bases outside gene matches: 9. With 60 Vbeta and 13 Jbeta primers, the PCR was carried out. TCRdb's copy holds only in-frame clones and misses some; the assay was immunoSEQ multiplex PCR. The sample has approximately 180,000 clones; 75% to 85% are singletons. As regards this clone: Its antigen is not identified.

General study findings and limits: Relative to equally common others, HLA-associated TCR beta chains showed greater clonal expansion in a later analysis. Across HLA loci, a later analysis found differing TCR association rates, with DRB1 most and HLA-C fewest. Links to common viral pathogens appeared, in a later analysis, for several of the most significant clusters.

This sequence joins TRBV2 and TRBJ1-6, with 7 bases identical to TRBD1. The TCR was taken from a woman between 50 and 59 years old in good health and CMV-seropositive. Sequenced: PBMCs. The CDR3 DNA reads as TGTGCCAGCAGGGCAACAGGGGTTGGGTCACCCCTCCACTTT. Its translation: CASRATGVGSPLHF.